These T cell receptor beta chains were read from a single sample in a study of human T cells and chemical hapten exposure. TCRdb reprocessed the RACE reads via MiXCR and lists one record per CDR3 protein. The repertoire has more than 70,000 distinct CDR3 sequences, around 10% of them found once; the top ten carry 1.5% to 2%. Material: whole blood, obtained in connection with sensitization to the hapten diphenylcyclopropenone (DPC). The receptors were gathered from a man aged 18 to 29 with alopecia areata. Some clones in this sample may be carry-over from other donors' samples. Both conserved end residues are part of each CDR3. A D gene is named only where the DNA matches it firmly. Clone size is stated in some rows and not others, as once, few, many or a class when expanded.

V gene,CDR3 length,J gene,D gene,clone size,CDR3 protein,CDR3 DNA
TRBV14,14,TRBJ2-5,NA,many,CASSQDRVAKTQYF,TGTGCCAGCAGCCAAGACCGGGTTGCGAAGACCCAGTACTTC
TRBV4-2,15,TRBJ2-7,NA,few,CASTPRWQSSYEQYF,TGTGCCAGCACCCCCCGATGGCAGAGCTCCTACGAGCAGTACTTC
TRBV11-2,13,TRBJ1-5,TRBD1,few,CASSFGQDQPQHF,TGTGCCAGCAGCTTTGGACAGGATCAGCCCCAGCATTTT
TRBV6-2/TRBV6-3,12,TRBJ1-2,NA,many,CASKDQAYGYTF,TGTGCCAGCAAAGACCAGGCTTATGGCTACACCTTC
TRBV6-6,16,TRBJ1-1,TRBD1,many,CASSSLGTGANTEAFF,TGTGCCAGCAGTTCACTCGGGACAGGGGCTAACACTGAAGCTTTCTTT
TRBV29-1,11,TRBJ1-1,NA,NA,CSVDWNTEAFF,TGCAGCGTTGATTGGAACACTGAAGCTTTCTTT
TRBV18,16,TRBJ2-2,TRBD2,few,CASSPERGAYTGELFF,TGTGCCAGCTCACCCGAGCGGGGGGCCTACACCGGGGAGCTGTTTTTT
TRBV7-3,16,TRBJ2-2,NA,NA,CASSLLGGADTGELFF,TGTGCCAGCAGCTTATTAGGCGGGGCGGACACCGGGGAGCTGTTTTTT
TRBV18,15,TRBJ1-3,NA,many,CASSPGRLSGNTIYF,TGTGCCAGCTCACCCGGACGGCTCTCTGGAAACACCATATATTTT
TRBV7-2,12,TRBJ2-4,NA,NA,CASSLAQGNLVF,TGTGCCAGCAGCTTAGCGCAGGGGAATCTGGTCTTC
TRBV4-3,14,TRBJ2-5,NA,many,CASSLGLYQETQYF,TGCGCCAGCAGCCTAGGACTGTACCAAGAGACCCAGTACTTC
TRBV11-3,14,TRBJ1-1,NA,few,CASSSSGIDTEAFF,TGTGCCAGCAGCTCATCCGGGATTGACACTGAAGCTTTCTTT
TRBV27,14,TRBJ1-1,NA,few,CASSWGGPSTEAFF,TGTGCCAGCAGTTGGGGGGGGCCGAGCACTGAAGCTTTCTTT
TRBV6-1,15,TRBJ1-1,NA,many,CASSEYWGQEAEAFF,TGTGCCAGCAGTGAATATTGGGGTCAGGAGGCTGAAGCTTTCTTT
TRBV20-1,17,TRBJ2-3,TRBD2,many,CSARILAGGPFTDTQYF,TGCAGTGCTAGGATCCTAGCGGGGGGACCATTCACAGATACGCAGTATTTT
TRBV7-3,16,TRBJ2-2,NA,few,CASSVQGTQNTGELFF,TGTGCCAGCAGCGTCCAGGGGACCCAGAACACCGGGGAGCTGTTTTTT
TRBV21-1,15,TRBJ1-4,NA,many,CARPDRDRTYEKLFF,TGTGCCAGGCCGGACCGGGACAGGACCTATGAAAAACTGTTTTTT
TRBV7-2,11,TRBJ2-2,NA,NA,CATQNTGELFF,TGTGCCACCCAGAACACCGGGGAGCTGTTTTTT
TRBV12-3/TRBV12-4,17,TRBJ2-5,TRBD1,NA,CASRGRDRGWEKETQYF,TGTGCCAGCAGGGGAAGGGACAGGGGCTGGGAGAAAGAGACCCAGTACTTC
TRBV7-2,16,TRBJ1-4,TRBD1,NA,CASSPRQGATNEKLFF,TGTGCCAGCAGTCCTCGACAGGGGGCAACTAATGAAAAACTGTTTTTT
TRBV7-9,15,TRBJ2-5,NA,many,CASSHRTDFQETQYF,TGTGCCAGCAGCCATCGGACAGACTTCCAAGAGACCCAGTACTTC
TRBV7-9,14,TRBJ2-7,NA,NA,CASSPLGPSYEQYF,TGTGCCAGCAGCCCGTTGGGACCTTCCTACGAGCAGTACTTC
TRBV18,16,TRBJ1-6,TRBD1,many,CASSPNGQGLNSPLHF,TGTGCCAGCTCACCTAACGGACAGGGGTTGAATTCACCCCTCCACTTT
TRBV20-1,14,TRBJ1-5,NA,many,CSATWGIGNQPQHF,TGCAGTGCCACGTGGGGGATCGGCAATCAGCCCCAGCATTTT
TRBV7-9,18,TRBJ2-1,TRBD2,few,CASSQTSGGTSNYNEQFF,TGTGCCAGCTCCCAGACTAGCGGGGGGACATCAAACTACAATGAGCAGTTCTTC
TRBV5-1,16,TRBJ2-2,NA,few,CASSQSGGQNTGELFF,TGCGCCAGCAGCCAATCTGGGGGACAGAACACCGGGGAGCTGTTTTTT
TRBV6-6,14,TRBJ1-1,TRBD1,many,CASSYSDRGKEAFF,TGTGCCAGCAGTTACTCAGACAGGGGGAAAGAAGCTTTCTTT
TRBV12-3/TRBV12-4,13,TRBJ2-7,NA,NA,CASSEDGAIEQYF,TGTGCCAGCAGTGAGGACGGAGCTATCGAGCAGTACTTC
TRBV4-1,16,TRBJ2-7,TRBD2,many,CASGHHGWRGAYEQYF,TGCGCCAGCGGCCACCACGGGTGGCGGGGGGCCTACGAGCAGTACTTC
TRBV18,15,TRBJ1-1,NA,few,CASSPPGGMNTEAFF,TGTGCCAGCTCACCGCCGGGGGGAATGAACACTGAAGCTTTCTTT
TRBV7-6,14,TRBJ1-1,NA,NA,CASSPGQLNTEAFF,TGTGCCAGCAGCCCCGGACAGTTGAACACTGAAGCTTTCTTT
TRBV6-2/TRBV6-3,11,TRBJ2-3,NA,few,CAIASTDTQYF,TGTGCGATCGCAAGCACAGATACGCAGTATTTT
TRBV20-1,14,TRBJ2-1,NA,NA,CSARGGGPYNEQFF,TGCAGTGCTAGAGGCGGGGGCCCCTACAATGAGCAGTTCTTC
TRBV5-1,16,TRBJ2-1,TRBD2,few,CASSLDSGGPYNEQFF,TGCGCCAGCAGCTTGGATTCGGGGGGTCCTTACAATGAGCAGTTCTTC
TRBV7-2,15,TRBJ2-3,NA,many,CASSPRGTGTDTQYF,TGTGCCAGCAGCCCTCGCGGGACTGGCACAGATACGCAGTATTTT
TRBV29-1,16,TRBJ2-3,TRBD2,many,CSVEVSSGGPRNTQYF,TGCAGCGTTGAAGTCTCTAGCGGGGGGCCCCGAAATACGCAGTATTTT
TRBV4-1,15,TRBJ1-1,NA,many,CASSQPGHGYTEAFF,TGCGCCAGCAGCCAACCGGGACACGGGTATACTGAAGCTTTCTTT
TRBV29-1,14,TRBJ2-1,TRBD1,few,CSVDGQGGSNEQFF,TGCAGCGTTGACGGACAGGGGGGATCTAATGAGCAGTTCTTC
TRBV2,8,TRBJ2-1,NA,few,CASSEEFF,TGTGCCAGCAGTGAGGAGTTCTTC
TRBV3-1,15,TRBJ1-5,NA,NA,CASSQDRYSYQPQHF,TGTGCCAGCAGCCAAGATAGGTACAGCTATCAGCCCCAGCATTTT
TRBV7-2,15,TRBJ2-1,TRBD2,many,CASSLAGLAGGWEFF,TGTGCCAGCAGCTTAGCGGGACTAGCGGGGGGCTGGGAGTTCTTC
TRBV4-2,14,TRBJ1-1,NA,many,CASSQDGENTEAFF,TGTGCCAGCAGCCAAGATGGGGAGAACACTGAAGCTTTCTTT
TRBV18,12,TRBJ2-3,NA,few,CASSPTEDTQYF,TGTGCCAGCTCACCAACCGAAGATACGCAGTATTTT
TRBV7-6,17,TRBJ2-1,TRBD1,many,CASSRTPGQGIYNEQFF,TGTGCCAGCAGCAGAACACCGGGACAGGGGATATACAATGAGCAGTTCTTC
TRBV6-1,15,TRBJ1-2,NA,few,CASSEAVGRGSGYTF,TGTGCCAGCAGTGAAGCGGTCGGCAGGGGCTCTGGCTACACCTTC
TRBV5-1,14,TRBJ2-3,NA,many,CASSPPTLTVTQYF,TGCGCCAGCAGCCCCCCGACCCTAACCGTAACGCAGTATTTT